The source of this T cell receptor beta chain is a study of blood T cells in healthy people across ages. With a J-beta primer mix and a sample-barcoded 5' primer, a second PCR ran roughly 6 to 11 cycles. TCRdb reanalysed the 5' RACE reads using MiXCR and keeps one entry per CDR3 protein. The sample consists of some 1.5 million distinct CDR3 sequences, 28% of them appearing once. V was pared by 11 bases and J by 0 bases, with 13 bases between. This CDR3 is built from 13 residues. CDR1 and CDR2 from the germline V gene are MDHEN and SYDVKM. Samples had at least 6.5 million PBMCs isolated from them. This clonotype turned up a few times.

The sequence was collected from a woman between 25 and 40 years old in good health. The sample consisted of blood. This sequence joins TRBV28 and TRBJ1-2, with D possibly matching TRBD1 (5 bases). In DNA form, the CDR3 reads TGTGCCGGCGGGGGAAACGCTAACTATGGCTACACCTTC. Its translation: CAGGGNANYGYTF.